The source of this T cell receptor beta chain is a study of siplizumab effects on memory and regulatory T cells (dated by TCRdb to about 2019). Some background on the complete study: The study looked at the effect of siplizumab, an anti-CD2 antibody, on alloreactive T-cell subsets in allogeneic mixed lymphocyte reactions made from human PBMCs.

Overall results and qualifications from the work: Because sequences below about 10^-5 frequency were poorly captured, only a minor fraction of alloreactive clones could be mapped to unstimulated subsets. Among mappable alloreactive CD4+ clones, the Treg-derived fraction averaged around 63% with siplizumab versus roughly 29% in control reactions. Roughly 75-95% of proliferating CD4+ or CD8+ clones could not be assigned a naive or memory phenotype. The cumulative frequency of alloreactive sequences that could be traced back to unstimulated CD4+ memory T cells was significantly reduced by siplizumab. Unstimulated naive T cells appeared more diverse than memory T cells, and naive cells seemed to contribute substantially to the alloresponse. Whether proliferating Tregs from siplizumab cultures were suppressive was not functionally confirmed.

TCRbeta CDR3 sequencing was performed on sorted unstimulated T cells and on proliferating T cells recovered from mixed lymphocyte reactions. Fresh whole blood from nine to eleven HLA-typed healthy donors served as the source for isolating PBMCs. A word on this clone: Which antigen it targets is not known. No quality values exist for individual bases; no much larger clone is one base distant.

Libraries were built with the immunoSEQ multiplex PCR assay. Around 10^5 TCR templates per sample were assayed by the deep sequencing platform. Genomic DNA extracted from sorted T cells was used for TCRbeta CDR3 sequencing. Turning to the authors' computational methods: The R programming language was used for clonal analysis of the TCRbeta CDR3 data. Unstimulated samples were compared with post-reaction CFSE-low samples to define alloreactive CD4+ and CD8+ clones. Regulatory or non-regulatory origin of alloreactive CD4+ clones was assigned by matching sequences to the sorted unstimulated Treg and non-Treg repertoires. TCRdb took this table from immuneACCESS and kept in-frame rearrangements with V and J called. Such tables lack part of the clones; where checked against another copy, unresolved V genes explain under half of the gap, and the rest is unexplained. V and J calls and clone size are as listed in that table; D and trimming were resolved from the DNA. In this sample the table shows about 85,000 clones, around 93% of which occur a single time. In total, the top ten clones hold less than 20% of the sample.

The sequencing input was CD8+ T cells sorted from blood. This sequence was found in a human donor in good health.

The DNA sequence follows: TGTGCCAGCAGTGTGAGCTGGAGGGCCTACGAGCAGTACTTC. This sequence encodes CASSVSWRAYEQYF. The rearrangement joined TRBV25-1 to TRBJ2-7, with TRBD2 as a weak D call on 6 bases. Trimming costs V 4 bases and J 2 bases, and their ends lie 12 bases apart. From the germline V gene, CDR1 is MGHDK and CDR2 is SYGVNS. The CDR3 runs 14 amino acids, cysteine and phenylalanine included. The retained sequence is limited to the CDR3, 42 bases, with the frame set at the first base.